This TCR beta chain was recovered during a study of T-cell memory formation after mild COVID-19. Whole-study context: Clusters were largely donor specific. Regarding the study as a whole: The study detected some responding clones in pre-infection memory, suggesting cross-reactive memory joined. The SARS-CoV-2 specificity of second-wave clones reaching peak at day 37 remained unverified. Those CD4+ clones that contracted were mainly in CM and EM (CD8+ ones in EMRA).

Concerning this clonotype: Its antigen is not known.

TCRdb independently ran MiXCR on the 5' RACE reads; one entry per CDR3 protein. The table includes roughly 580,000 distinct CDR3 sequences, approximately 18% detected once. Germline CDR1 reads DFQATT; CDR2 reads SNEGSKA (reference sequence). The V segment lost 2 bases and the J segment 3 bases; nucleotides outside the gene matches: 11. This CDR3 is 19 amino acids long. The chain couples TRBV20-1 to TRBJ2-4; 15 bases are a match to TRBD2. This TCR was sampled from an adult woman who had mild COVID-19 (a few samples of this study predate the infection). Cell type and time point are not known. What was sequenced was PBMCs or a T cell subset sorted from them (not recorded which). As DNA, the CDR3 is TGCAGTGCTAGACCGAGGACTAGCGGGAGGGCTAGAGACAAAAACATTCAGTACTTC. This translates into CSARPRTSGRARDKNIQYF.